A selection of T cell receptor delta chains follows, all from one sample in a study of gamma-delta T cells after stem cell transplantation. TCRdb reran clone calling via CATT on the RT-PCR reads. The profile covers almost 3,000 delta-chain clones, with 30% appearing a single time and about 23% taken by the ten largest. Sequencing was carried out using gamma-delta T cells. The receptor source for this set is a human donor. It is not recorded whose cells these are; they may come from a transplant donor. CDR3s include the opening cysteine and the closing phenylalanine or tryptophan. D genes are given only for firm matches. Not every row has a clone size; where given, it reads once, few, many or a size class.

J	V	size	D	CDR3	DNA
TRDJ1	TRDV3	.	.	CAKTWQDGPTWLGPYRGYTDKLIF	TGTGCTAAAACCTGGCAAGACGGACCTACGTGGCTGGGACCATACCGGGGGTACACCGATAAACTCATCTTT
TRDJ1	TRDV2	medium-sized	TRDD3	CACDTVQLGDTGRSGKLIF	TGTGCCTGTGACACAGTTCAACTGGGGGATACAGGCCGTTCTGGTAAACTCATCTTT
TRDJ1	TRDV2	few	.	CACDTWGTDKLIF	TGTGCCTGTGACACCTGGGGGACCGATAAACTCATCTTT
TRDJ1	TRDV2	medium-sized	.	CACDTVGRMFKNTDKLIF	TGTGCCTGTGACACCGTGGGTCGTATGTTCAAAAACACCGATAAACTCATCTTT
TRDJ1	TRDV2	medium-sized	.	CACDTVHGGHYSTDKLIF	TGTGCCTGTGACACCGTTCATGGGGGTCACTATTCAACCGATAAACTCATCTTT
TRDJ1	TRDV2	medium-sized	.	CACDTVYLPTQLGDEATDKLIF	TGTGCCTGTGACACCGTCTACCTTCCTACTCAACTGGGGGATGAAGCTACCGATAAACTCATCTTT
TRDJ1	TRDV1	.	TRDD3	CALGELEIWVNPLLRYWGRLYTDKLIF	TGTGCTCTTGGGGAACTAGAGATCTGGGTCAACCCACTACTACGGTACTGGGGCCGACTGTACACCGATAAACTCATCTTT
TRDJ1	TRDV2	medium-sized	TRDD3	CACDTAELGDTKYLIF	TGTGCCTGTGACACCGCAGAACTGGGGGATACGAAGTATCTCATCTTT
TRDJ1	TRDV3	medium-sized	TRDD3	CAFRVFPLVVLGDSTDKLIF	TGTGCCTTTAGAGTATTCCCTCTAGTCGTACTGGGGGATAGCACCGATAAACTCATCTTT
TRDJ1	TRDV1	.	.	CALGELKLGSYWEPTDKLIF	TGTGCTCTTGGGGAATTAAAGCTGGGGTCGTACTGGGAGCCCACCGATAAACTCATCTTT
TRDJ1	TRDV2	few	TRDD3	CACDTVYKSVLGDHTDKLIF	TGTGCCTGTGACACGGTTTACAAAAGCGTATTGGGGGACCACACCGATAAACTCATCTTT
TRDJ1	TRDV2	medium-sized	.	CACDAIYGRGTRSDQYTDKLIF	TGTGCCTGTGACGCGATTTATGGGAGGGGGACTCGATCCGATCAGTACACCGATAAACTCATCTTT
TRDJ1	TRDV2	.	TRDD3	CACDPVLGDTRTDKLIF	TGTGCCTGCGATCCCGTACTGGGGGATACGCGGACCGATAAACTCATCTTT
TRDJ1	TRDV2	.	.	CACDPLPRSHAFRGPTDKLIF	TGTGCCTGTGACCCTCTTCCCCGCTCGCACGCCTTTCGGGGTCCTACCGATAAACTCATCTTT
TRDJ1	TRDV2	few	.	CACDTSPPGARRVDTDKLIF	TGTGCCTGTGACACCTCCCCCCCCGGGGCGCGTAGGGTAGACACCGATAAACTCATCTTT
TRDJ1	TRDV2	medium-sized	.	CACDTVGGSTDKLIF	TGTGCCTGTGACACCGTGGGGGGAAGCACCGATAAACTCATCTTT
TRDJ3	TRDV1	.	TRDD3	CALGKGPSRTGGFGSWDTRQMFF	TGTGCTCTTGGGAAAGGTCCTTCCCGTACTGGGGGATTCGGCTCATGGGACACCCGACAGATGTTTTTC
TRDJ1	TRDV2	medium-sized	.	CACDILGVRTDKLIF	TGTGCCTGTGACATCCTTGGGGTCCGCACCGATAAACTCATCTTT
TRDJ3	TRDV2	.	TRDD3	CACDFVLGEASSWDTRQMFF	TGTGCCTGTGACTTCGTACTGGGGGAAGCTAGCTCCTGGGACACCCGACAGATGTTCTTC
TRDJ1	TRDV2	few	TRDD3	CACDTVMGDTLHTDKLIF	TGTGCCTGTGACACCGTTATGGGGGATACGCTCCACACCGATAAACTCATCTTT
TRDJ1	TRDV2	few	TRDD3	CACDFLVLGETDKLIF	TGTGCCTGTGACTTCCTCGTACTGGGGGAAACCGATAAACTCATCTTT
TRDJ1	TRDV2	medium-sized	TRDD3	CACDGLLGEKSTDKLIF	TGTGCCTGTGACGGGTTACTGGGGGAAAAGAGTACCGATAAACTCATCTTT
TRDJ1	TRDV2	medium-sized	TRDD3	CACDPNWGIKYTDKLIF	TGTGCCTGTGACCCTAACTGGGGGATAAAATACACCGATAAACTCATCTTT
TRDJ1	TRDV2	.	.	CACDTVSRIGSKSDKLIF	TGTGCCTGTGACACCGTATCAAGGATCGGGAGTAAGTCCGATAAACTCATCTTT
TRDJ3	TRDV2	medium-sized	TRDD3	CACDSTGDPSSWDTRQMFF	TGTGCCTGTGACAGTACTGGGGATCCCAGCTCCTGGGACACCCGACAGATGTTTTTC
TRDJ1	TRAV29/DV5	few	TRDD3	CAASEESSPVLGVDKLIF	TGTGCAGCAAGCGAGGAGTCTTCCCCGGTACTGGGGGTCGATAAACTCATCTTT
TRDJ1	TRDV2	medium-sized	TRDD3	CACDTLGGSIGRMIDKLIF	TGTGCCTGTGACACACTTGGGGGATCCATTGGGCGGATGATCGATAAACTCATCTTT
TRDJ1	TRDV2	.	.	CACDTVDGRPGSDKLIF	TGTGCCTGTGACACCGTTGATGGGCGCCCGGGTTCCGATAAACTCATCTTT
TRDJ1	TRDV2	medium-sized	TRDD3	CACELLGVAQYTDKLIF	TGTGCCTGCGAACTACTGGGGGTCGCACAGTACACCGATAAACTCATCTTT
TRDJ1	TRDV2	medium-sized	TRDD3	CACDVVLGDTRVTDKLIF	TGTGCCTGTGACGTTGTACTGGGGGATACCAGGGTCACCGATAAACTCATCTTT
TRDJ1	TRDV1	few	.	CALGETLPYPLYTDKLIF	TGTGCTCTTGGGGAAACTCTCCCCTACCCCTTGTACACCGATAAACTCATCTTT
TRDJ3	TRDV2	.	TRDD3	CACGTIRGIQSASWDARQMFF	TGTGCCTGTGGCACGATCCGGGGGATACAAAGTGCGTCCTGGGACGCCCGACAGATGTTTTTC
TRDJ1	TRDV2	medium-sized	.	CACDAVSDTPTLESYTDKLIF	TGTGCCTGTGACGCCGTTTCCGATACTCCAACTCTTGAGTCGTACACCGATAAACTCATCTTT
TRDJ1	TRDV2	few	TRDD3	CACDTVYKSVLGDHTDKLIF	TGTGCCTGTGACACGGTTTACAAAAGCGTACTGGGGGACCACACCGATAAACTCATCTTT
TRDJ3	TRDV2	medium-sized	TRDD3	CACDSVLGDTHLWDTRQMFF	TGTGCCTGTGACAGCGTACTGGGGGATACGCATCTCTGGGACACCCGACAGATGTTTTTC
TRDJ1	TRDV2	medium-sized	TRDD3	CACDTLRLGDTGLTYTDKLIF	TGTGCCTGTGACACCTTACGACTGGGGGATACCGGTTTAACGTACACCGATAAACTCATCTTT
TRDJ1	TRDV2	medium-sized	TRDD3	CACDTIGHWGKTDKLIF	TGTGCCTGTGACACCATTGGCCACTGGGGGAAAACCGATAAACTCATCTTT
TRDJ1	TRDV1	medium-sized	TRDD3	CALGELPLLTGGSDKLIF	TGTGCTCTTGGGGAACTCCCCCTCCTTACTGGGGGATCCGATAAACTCATCTTT
TRDJ1	TRDV3	.	.	CASPSSTGRKRADKLIF	TGTGCCTCCCCCTCCTCTACTGGGAGAAAGAGGGCCGATAAACTCATCTTT
TRDJ1	TRDV2	medium-sized	TRDD3	CACDTVGGGYARTDKLIF	TGTGCCTGTGACACCGTAGGTGGGGGATACGCTAGGACCGATAAACTCATCTTT
TRDJ1	TRDV2	medium-sized	TRDD3	CACDTLRTGGSDGHTDKLIF	TGTGCCTGTGACACCCTGAGAACTGGGGGATCCGACGGCCACACCGATAAACTCATCTTT
TRDJ1	TRDV1	medium-sized	.	CAIRVPKRADKLIF	TGTGCTATTCGGGTTCCCAAAAGAGCCGATAAACTCATCTTT
TRDJ1	TRDV1	.	TRDD3	CALGELAAITGGYTDKLIF	TGTGCTCTTGGGGAACTAGCGGCCATTACTGGGGGATACACCGATAAACTCATCTTT
TRDJ1	TRDV3	.	TRDD3	CAFMYLREGSGDTYTDKLIF	TGTGCCTTTATGTACCTACGAGAGGGGAGCGGGGATACGTACACCGATAAACTCATCTTT
TRDJ1	TRDV1	.	.	CALGPKRRQRTSLIF	TGTGCTCTTGGGCCGAAAAGGCGGCAGAGGACCAGTCTCATCTTT
TRDJ1	TRDV1	.	.	CALRSVLADKPIF	TGTGCTCTCCGTTCCGTACTGGCCGATAAACCCATCTTT
TRDJ1	TRDV2	medium-sized	.	CACDTVGLGGGPKGYTDKLIF	TGTGCCTGTGACACCGTCGGTTTAGGTGGGGGTCCTAAAGGCTACACCGATAAACTCATCTTT